This TCR beta chain emerged from a study of cytomegalovirus exposure and HLA in healthy donors. Study results and limitations: Rarity held for most TCR sequences, but there were some public TCRs that occurred in many donors. The investigators catalogued 160 or so TCR beta chains as cytomegalovirus-associated. According to a later analysis, TCR clusters from the first cohort tended to co-occur in the 120 or so validation repertoires.

Comment on this clone: No antigen is known for it.

The CDR3 has 14 residues. The ends lost 6 bases at V and 5 bases at J; junction bases unmatched: 7. Germline loops: CDR1 SGHTA, CDR2 FQGTGA. Assay: immunoSEQ multiplex PCR; the TCRdb copy retains only in-frame clones and omits some. Of over 60,000 clones in the sample, approximately 96% were seen once. The donors were members of the validation cohort, which comprised 120 subjects and was separate from the first cohort of fewer than 700 subjects. Source material: PBMCs. This clonotype was sampled from a man between 18 and 29 years old in good health and CMV-seropositive. J is TRBJ1-1 and V is TRBV7-3; 9 nucleotides match TRBD1. The CDR3 nucleotides read TGTGCCAGCAGGTCGACAGGGGGTGAAACTGAAGCTTTCTTT. The encoded protein is CASRSTGGETEAFF.